The 29 T cell receptor beta chains below all came from one sample that was sequenced in a study of regulatory T cells in long-lasting Graves disease. Combining iRepertoire HTBI primers with Arm-PCR of CDR3 regions, the authors built TCR beta libraries. From the multiplex PCR reads, TCRdb called clonotypes with MiXCR, one entry per CDR3 protein. Altogether a few hundred thousand distinct CDR3 sequences are present, approximately 20% being singletons, with the ten largest covering about 15%. Time point here: newly diagnosed GD, antithyroid drugs for less than 3 months. There was RNA extracted from PBMCs, and the TCR library was made from it. The sample was also reused in another study, on T cells in Graves' hyperthyroidism and ophthalmopathy.

Sequencing was performed on peripheral blood mononuclear cells (PBMCs), taken at new diagnosis, from a patient treated with antithyroid drugs. The origin of the receptors is a woman aged 25 to 45 with Graves disease.

This clonotype was seen only a few times. The chain uses TRBV3-1 and TRBJ2-2, with a tentative D call TRBD1 (5 bases). The V and J ends lost 4 bases and 3 bases respectively, with 12 bases between them. The CDR3 runs to 15 residues. Germline V gives CDR1 LGHDT, CDR2 YNNKEL (reference sequence). CDR3 loop: CASSPPWGDTGELFF. The CDR3 region has the DNA TGTGCCAGCAGCCCACCCTGGGGCGACACCGGGGAGCTGTTTTTT.

This clonotype showed up many times. The V call is TRBV3-1, the J call TRBJ1-4; 8 bases map to TRBD1. In germline, CDR1 is LGHDT, CDR2 YNNKEL (reference sequence). CDR3 length: 16 residues. V lost 4 bases to trimming and J lost 2 bases; unmatched junction nucleotides: 6. The CDR3 coding sequence is TGTGCCAGCAGCCCAGGACAGGGACCGACTAATGAAAAACTGTTTTTT. Protein sequence: CASSPGQGPTNEKLFF.

In this sample, this clonotype turned up many times. J is TRBJ2-3 and V is TRBV7-2; 8 bases match TRBD2. V lost 5 bases and J lost 5; bases outside the gene matches: 9. The germline V gene encodes CDR1 SGHTA and CDR2 FQGNSA. The CDR3 has 15 residues. The CDR3 is CASSPYRGGVDTQYF. CDR3 sequence (DNA): TGTGCCAGCAGCCCCTATCGGGGGGGCGTAGATACGCAGTATTTT.

This clonotype was recorded a few times. A much larger clone sits a single nucleotide away, making a read error possible. This chain uses TRBV18 with TRBJ2-5, with unresolved D. Germline values: CDR1 KGHSH, CDR2 LQKENI. This CDR3 is 14 amino acids long. The germline V and J ends were trimmed by 3 bases and 6 bases, with 14 bases remaining between them. As DNA, the CDR3 is TGTGCCAGCTCACCCCCGATTAGCAGCAAGACCCAGTACTTC. This translates into CASSPPISSKTQYF.

About this clonotype: A much larger clonotype is one base distant, so this may be a read error. The chain employs TRBV4-1 and TRBJ2-7; the D gene could be TRBD1 or TRBD2 (5 bases each). The germline V gene encodes CDR1 MGHRA and CDR2 YSYEKL. This CDR3 has 15 residues. The CDR3 DNA sequence: TGTGCCAGCAACCAAGACGTCCAAGTGAGGGGCGAGCAGTACTTC. Protein: CASNQDVQVRGEQYF.

This clonotype was seen ten or more times. Written as DNA, the CDR3 is TGTGCCAGCAGCCCGGGGGGTAGCGGGGTGGTGTATGAGCAGTTCTTC. Residues: CASSPGGSGVVYEQFF. The J gene is TRBJ2-1, the V gene TRBV11-3; 8 bases align to TRBD2. This CDR3 spans 16 amino acids. The germline CDR1 and CDR2 sequences are SGHNT and YENEEA. V was clipped by 5 bases and J by 8 bases; unmatched bases: 14.

This clonotype was seen ten or more times. The rearrangement links TRBV29-1 to TRBJ2-7, with a weak D call TRBD1 (6 bases). The CDR3 contains 14 residues. V was pared by 5 bases and J by 2 bases, with 16 bases between. Germline V gives CDR1 SQVTM, CDR2 ANQGSEA. The CDR3 DNA sequence: TGCAGCGTTTCTAAGGACAGATGGACCTACGAGCAGTACTTC. This gives the protein CSVSKDRWTYEQYF.

This clonotype occurred many times. V gene TRBV6-1 combines with J gene TRBJ1-6, with TRBD1 matching 7 bases. The V segment lost 6 bases and the J segment 6 bases; nucleotides outside the gene matches: 8. The CDR3 contains 15 residues. CDR1 MNHNS and CDR2 SASEGT come from the germline V gene. CDR3 amino acids: CASRRQGGRNSPLHF. Here the CDR3 DNA reads TGTGCCAGCAGGAGACAGGGTGGGCGTAATTCACCCCTCCACTTT.

This clonotype was found many times. The genes are TRBV6-1 and TRBJ1-4; a weak D match, TRBD1 (5 bases). Germline V CDR1 and CDR2: MNHNS, SASEGT. The ends were cut back, 6 bases at V and 3 bases at J, with 11 bases in the middle. The CDR3 runs to 14 residues. The DNA for the CDR3 is TGTGCCAGCAGAGGAGGGGTTTCTAATGAAAAACTGTTTTTT. The encoded protein is CASRGGVSNEKLFF.

This clonotype has at least ten counts. The chain has TRBV2 and TRBJ1-3; D may be TRBD1 (5 bases). The CDR3 runs 14 residues. The V gene's germline CDR1 is SNHLY and CDR2 FYNNEI. V was pared by 7 bases and J by 4 bases, with 14 bases between. In DNA, the CDR3 is TGTGCCAGCAAAAGGGGAGATGCCGGAAACACCATATATTTT. Protein sequence: CASKRGDAGNTIYF.

About this clonotype itself: A much more abundant neighbour one base away suggests this may be a read error. The chain joins TRBV7-9 to TRBJ1-2; 9 positions match TRBD1. Germline V gene lookup returns CDR1 SEHNR and CDR2 FQNEAQ (reference sequence). CDR3 size: 16 residues. V lost 5 bases and J lost 8; bases outside the gene matches: 15. The CDR3 spells CASSASLQGAPRGYTF. The DNA of the CDR3 is TGTGCCAGCAGCGCAAGCTTACAGGGGGCACCTCGCGGCTACACCTTC.

Notes on this clonotype: At one end, the junction sequence differs from germline, possibly due to a read error. This chain uses TRBV2 with TRBJ1-5; D might be TRBD1 (5 bases). CDR3 length equals 16 residues. Germline V gene sequence: CDR1 SNHLY, CDR2 FYNNEI. The CDR3 nucleotides are TGCGCCAGCAGCCAAGGGGTAGGAGGGAGCAATCAGCCCCAGCATTTT. Translated: CASSQGVGGSNQPQHF.

This clonotype was picked up many times. The rearrangement joins TRBV12-3 or TRBV12-4 to TRBJ1-2; tentatively, D is TRBD1 (6 bases). With 6 bases removed from V and 7 bases from J, the gap between germline ends came to 9 bases. The CDR3 consists of 11 residues. The CDR3 here is CASRSRGGYTF. In DNA form, the CDR3 reads TGTGCCAGCAGGAGCAGGGGTGGCTACACCTTC.

This clonotype came up many times. The chain employs TRBV6-4 and TRBJ1-1; D is undetermined. The CDR3 runs to 11 residues. The V end was cut by 6 bases, the J end by 0 bases, with 2 bases between. CDR1 and CDR2 from the germline V gene are MRHNA and SNTAGT. CDR3 bases: TGTGCCAGCAGACTGAACACTGAAGCTTTCTTT. This encodes CASRLNTEAFF.

This clonotype was seen many times. The chain recombines TRBV5-5 with TRBJ2-7; D unclear. CDR1 SGHKS and CDR2 YYEKEE come from the germline V gene (reference sequence). Trimming stripped 0 bases from V and 1 base from J, with 14 bases between. CDR3 length equals 16 residues. The CDR3 DNA is TGTGCCAGCAGCTTGGATGCCACGGCTCAATCCTACGAGCAGTACTTC. Translated, it gives CASSLDATAQSYEQYF.

The rearrangement joins TRBV12-5 to TRBJ1-2, with D possibly TRBD1 on 6 matching bases. Deletions cut 0 bases from V and 5 bases from J, with 10 bases between. Germline values: CDR1 LGHNT, CDR2 FRNRAP. This CDR3 is built from 14 residues. The CDR3 nucleotides are TGTGCTAGTGGTTTGGTGGTCAGGGGTTATGGCTACACCTTC. It is translated as CASGLVVRGYGYTF.

This clonotype occurred many times. The chain couples TRBV12-3 or TRBV12-4 to TRBJ2-7, with 9 bases identical to TRBD1. V shed 6 bases and J 3 bases; nucleotides not matched to a gene: 6. The CDR3 runs 14 residues. The CDR3 coding sequence is TGTGCCAGCAGACGACAGGGGGGGCACTACGAGCAGTACTTC. Its translation: CASRRQGGHYEQYF.

The table lists this clonotype with many counts. Compared with germline, one end of the junction differs, possibly owing to a read error. This chain uses TRBV5-1 with TRBJ2-7; D is uncertain. The CDR3 has 15 residues. Germline CDR1 and CDR2: SGHRS and YFSETQ. The CDR3, as DNA: TGTGCCAGCAGCTTGCGGCCAGATAGCTCCTACGAGCAGTACTTC. Its protein product is CASSLRPDSSYEQYF.

The chain has TRBV12-3 or TRBV12-4 and TRBJ1-2; tentatively, D is TRBD1 (5 bases). V was cut by 8 bases and J by 0 bases, with 13 bases left in between. The CDR3 length is 14 residues. The CDR3: CASVPGGANYGYTF. The CDR3, as DNA: TGTGCCAGCGTTCCGGGGGGGGCTAACTATGGCTACACCTTC.

At least ten counts were recorded for this clonotype. The chain is built from TRBV6-1 and TRBJ2-2; 10 bases align to TRBD2. The CDR3 totals 14 residues. Germline CDR1 and CDR2: MNHNS and SASEGT. V dropped 10 bases and J dropped 2; count of bases not matched to a gene: 4. CDR3 sequence reads: CATRTSGNTGELFF. DNA of the CDR3: TGTGCCACCCGGACTAGCGGTAACACCGGGGAGCTGTTTTTT.

This clonotype was detected only a few times. The CDR3 end shows no conserved phenylalanine or tryptophan, and so a read error is likely. The gene calls are TRBV24-1 and TRBJ2-1; 10 positions match TRBD2. V shed 3 bases, J shed 0 bases, and the junction held 4 bases outside the gene matches. The CDR3 sequence is 17 residues long. CDR1 KGHDR and CDR2 SFDVKD come from the germline V gene. CDR3 region: CATSDASSGGSYNEQFL. The CDR3 coding sequence is TGTGCCACCAGTGATGCCTCTAGCGGGGGCTCCTACAATGAGCAGTTCCTC.

This clonotype was seen many times. The rearrangement joins TRBV5-1 to TRBJ2-2; weak D call: TRBD2 (5 bases). This CDR3 contains 14 residues. Germline values: CDR1 SGHRS, CDR2 YFSETQ. V shed 3 bases and J shed 8 bases, with 14 bases lying between them. The CDR3 DNA reads TGCGCCAGCAGCTCCTCCCCAGCGGTTGGGGAGCTGTTTTTT. It codes for CASSSSPAVGELFF.

This clonotype was counted a few times. The V call is TRBV9, the J call TRBJ1-4; D possibly corresponds to TRBD1 (6 bases). The CDR3 extends over 14 amino acids. Germline CDR1 and CDR2: SGDLS and YYNGEE. Deletions cut 4 bases from V and 3 bases from J, with 10 bases between. The DNA of the CDR3 is TGTGCCAGCAGCCCAGGGGTCTCTAATGAAAAACTGTTTTTT. Its translation: CASSPGVSNEKLFF.

This clonotype was observed at least ten times. The rearrangement uses TRBV11-2 and TRBJ2-7, with 9 nucleotides matching TRBD1. The V segment lost 5 bases and the J segment 7 bases; nucleotides outside the gene matches: 6. This CDR3 is built from 13 residues. Germline V gene lookup returns CDR1 SGHAT and CDR2 FQNNGV. DNA for the CDR3: TGTGCCAGCAGCCACCGGACAGGGGAAGAGCAGTACTTC. It translates to CASSHRTGEEQYF.

The chain joins TRBV4-1 to TRBJ1-2; D is undetermined. This CDR3 has 18 residues. From germline, CDR1 is MGHRA and CDR2 YSYEKL. V lost 0 bases and J lost 5, with 22 bases in between. The CDR3 loop reads CASSQERGREVRPYGYTF. CDR3 DNA: TGCGCCAGCAGCCAAGAGCGAGGAAGGGAGGTACGTCCATATGGCTACACCTTC.

This clonotype came up many times. The J gene is TRBJ2-1, the V gene TRBV18, with 10 nucleotides matching TRBD2. Trimming took 2 bases from V and 4 from J; bases not matched to a gene: 11. This CDR3 is 18 amino acids long. Germline CDR1 reads KGHSH; CDR2 reads LQKENI. The CDR3 DNA sequence: TGTGCCAGCTCACCAAAGTCAGCGGGGGGGACGAGTTACAATGAGCAGTTCTTC. It yields the protein CASSPKSAGGTSYNEQFF. Drawing the rest from reference TRBV18 and TRBJ2-1, the complete variable domain is NAGVMQNPRHLVRRRGQEARLRCSPMKGHSHVYWYRQLPEEGLKFMVYLQKENIIDESGMPKERFSAEFPKEGPSILRIQQVVRGDSAAYFCASSPKSAGGTSYNEQFFGPGTRLTVL.

This clonotype has at least ten counts. This rearrangement joins TRBV6-2 or TRBV6-3 to TRBJ1-1; 9 nucleotides match TRBD1. Losses at the gene ends were 2 bases for V and 1 base for J; bases not matched to a gene: 2. The CDR3 covers 15 residues. Germline-derived CDR1 and CDR2 are MNHEY and SVGEGT. The CDR3 region has the DNA TGTGCCAGCAGTTACCCGGGACAGGGGAACACTGAAGCTTTCTTT. Protein product: CASSYPGQGNTEAFF.

This clonotype was recorded at least ten times. The V gene is TRBV14, the J gene TRBJ1-2, with 7 bases aligning to TRBD1. The CDR3 sequence is 18 residues long. The ends lost 0 bases at V and 2 bases at J; junction bases unmatched: 12. Germline CDR1 reads SGHDN; CDR2 reads FVKESK. The CDR3 sequence is CASSQDPPDIRGNYGYTF. Here the CDR3 DNA reads TGTGCCAGCAGCCAAGATCCTCCGGACATCAGGGGGAACTATGGCTACACCTTC.

As concerns this clonotype: Being one base from a much bigger clone, this may be a read error. The V call is TRBV6-2 or TRBV6-3, the J call TRBJ2-3, with D perhaps matching TRBD1 or TRBD2 (5 bases each). Germline V gene sequence: CDR1 MNHEY, CDR2 SVGEGT. The CDR3 consists of 13 residues. CDR3 in amino acids: CAISATGRDTQYF. The CDR3 DNA follows: TGTGCCATCAGTGCCACCGGCAGGGACACGCAGTATTTT.